These 22 T cell receptor beta chains share one sample of origin, sequenced in a study of cytomegalovirus exposure and HLA in healthy donors (dated by TCRdb to about 2017). Library preparation was by the immunoSEQ multiplex PCR assay. For the multiplex PCR, a mixture combining 60 forward primers for TCR Vbeta segments and 13 reverse primers for TCR Jbeta segments was used. Not all clones reach the TCRdb copy of this immuneACCESS table, which keeps in-frame sequences only. Checked studies attribute under half of the gap to unresolved V genes and leave the rest unexplained. The sample table contains about 160,000 clones; only one count was recorded for approximately 81% of them. The ten largest clones capture about 2% of the sample. Sequencing was carried out using PBMCs. These receptors originate from a man aged 18 to 29 in good health and CMV-seropositive.

The CDR3 DNA follows: TGTGCCAGCCGACCGGGAGCCGGGGGAGAGACCCAGTACTTC. Its translation is CASRPGAGGETQYF. The chain links TRBV7-9 to TRBJ2-5, with D possibly being TRBD2 (6 bases). CDR1 and CDR2 (germline): SEHNR, FQNEAQ (reference sequence). This CDR3 has 14 amino acids. The V end was cut by 8 bases, the J end by 4 bases, with 17 bases between.

With respect to this clone: The junction departs from the called germline gene at one end, perhaps through a read error. In DNA form, the CDR3 reads TGTGCCAGCAGCGACGGACAGGGCGGCCTCCGGAACTTC. Translated, it gives CASSDGQGGLRNF. The chain has TRBV5-6 and TRBJ2-7; TRBD1 aligns across 8 bases. This CDR3 has 13 amino acids. Germline V gene lookup returns CDR1 SGHDT and CDR2 YYEEEE.

This sequence joins TRBV7-9 and TRBJ1-5; no firm D call. V lost 1 base, J lost 5 bases, and 6 bases lay in between. Germline CDR1 and CDR2: SEHNR and FQNEAQ (reference sequence). The CDR3 is 13 amino acids. CDR3 in amino acids: CASSLVADQPQHF. The CDR3 coding sequence is TGTGCCAGCAGCTTAGTGGCGGATCAGCCCCAGCATTTT.

The DNA for the CDR3 is TGTGCCAGCAGCGCGGACAGCCGTAACACTGAAGCTTTCTTT. It translates to CASSADSRNTEAFF. This chain uses TRBV5-4 with TRBJ1-1, with D possibly matching TRBD1 (6 bases). Trimming removed 4 bases from V and 2 bases from J, with 12 bases in between. The CDR3 totals 14 residues. Per germline, CDR1 SGHNT and CDR2 YYREEE (reference sequence).

The chain couples TRBV11-2 to TRBJ1-1, with TRBD1 matching over 8 bases. The CDR3 is made up of 16 amino acids. Per the germline V gene, CDR1 is SGHAT and CDR2 is FQNNGV. J was trimmed by 4 bases and V by 1 base; bases with no gene match: 8. The CDR3, as DNA: TGTGCCAGCAGCTTAGTCCAGGGGGCGGTCGCCACTGAAGCTTTCTTT. The encoded protein is CASSLVQGAVATEAFF. Using reference TRBV11-2 and TRBJ1-1 for the parts outside the CDR3, the full variable domain is EAGVAQSPRYKIIEKRQSVAFWCNPISGHATLYWYQQILGQGPKLLIQFQNNGVVDDSQLPKDRFSAERLKGVDSTLKIQPAKLEDSAVYLCASSLVQGAVATEAFFGQGTRLTVV.

The rearrangement uses TRBV18 and TRBJ2-2; D not certain. The length of the CDR3 is 12 residues. V was clipped by 2 bases and J by 6 bases, with 4 bases between them. Per germline, CDR1 KGHSH and CDR2 LQKENI. The DNA for the CDR3 is TGTGCCAGCTCACCAGGCTCCGGGGAGCTGTTTTTT. This gives the protein CASSPGSGELFF.

This clone was counted only a few times. The rearrangement joins TRBV30 to TRBJ1-2, with 7 positions matching TRBD1. This CDR3 spans 12 amino acids. Unmatched junction bases numbered 3, after V lost 0 bases and J lost 8 bases. Germline CDR1 and CDR2: GTSNPN and SVGIG (reference sequence). The CDR3 DNA reads TGTGCCTGGAGTGTAGGGGGCGGCGGCTACACCTTC. Residues: CAWSVGGGGYTF.

The chain is built from TRBV29-1 and TRBJ2-1; perhaps TRBD2 as D (5 bases). The V end lost 6 bases, the J end lost 8 bases, and 23 bases lay between the germline ends. The CDR3 has 15 residues. Germline V gene lookup returns CDR1 SQVTM and CDR2 ANQGSEA. In nucleotides, the CDR3 is TGCAGCGTCCCTGGGTGGGCGGGCGTTATTGATGAGCAGTTCTTC. Amino acids: CSVPGWAGVIDEQFF.

This chain uses TRBV4-1 with TRBJ2-7; maybe TRBD2 (6 bases). Germline-derived CDR1 and CDR2 are MGHRA and YSYEKL. V shed 1 base and J shed 6 bases, with 16 bases lying between them. The CDR3 runs to 15 residues. The CDR3 region is CASSQGSTGVGEQYF. The CDR3 DNA follows: TGCGCCAGCAGCCAAGGATCGACGGGGGTAGGCGAGCAGTACTTC.

To note about this clone: One junction end does not reproduce the germline sequence, and a read error may be involved. This sequence joins TRBV10-3 and TRBJ2-6; D might be TRBD1 (5 bases). This CDR3 is built from 16 residues. Germline lookup yields CDR1 ENHRY and CDR2 SYGVKD. The CDR3 region is CAISGGRISGANGLTF. CDR3 DNA sequence: TGTGCCATCAGTGGCGGACGGATCTCTGGGGCCAACGGCCTGACTTTC.

The chain recombines TRBV6-6 with TRBJ2-1; 7 bases agree with TRBD1. The CDR3 contains 14 residues. Germline V gives CDR1 MNHNY, CDR2 SVGAGI (reference sequence). Trimming removed 2 bases from V and 5 bases from J; junction bases left unmatched: 3. CDR3 region: CASSYRDRDNEQFF. The CDR3 DNA reads as TGTGCCAGCAGTTACCGTGACAGGGACAATGAGCAGTTCTTC.

The rearrangement joins TRBV27 to TRBJ1-5; the D gene is possibly TRBD1 (6 bases). The CDR3 spans 15 residues. CDR1 MNHEY and CDR2 SMNVEV come from the germline V gene (reference sequence). V gave up 0 bases and J gave up 6 bases, with 12 bases separating them. CDR3 coding DNA: TGTGCCAGCAGTTTATCAGGGGGGGCTGTTCAGCCCCAGCATTTT. Its translation: CASSLSGGAVQPQHF.

This clone was detected a few times. The gene calls are TRBV4-3 and TRBJ1-1, with unresolved D. CDR3 length: 14 residues. From germline, CDR1 is LGHNA and CDR2 YSLEER. V lost 0 bases and J 5 bases, leaving 10 bases between the germline ends. The CDR3 is CASSQDVEGTEAFF. CDR3 DNA: TGCGCCAGCAGCCAAGATGTGGAGGGAACTGAAGCTTTCTTT.

The chain links TRBV9 to TRBJ2-7; tentatively, D is TRBD2 (6 bases). This CDR3 spans 16 amino acids. From germline, CDR1 is SGDLS and CDR2 YYNGEE. V was cut by 2 bases and J by 6 bases, with 21 bases left in between. The CDR3 bases are TGTGCCAGCAGCGTCGGCAGTCAAGTTACGGGAGTCGAGCAGTACTTC. It yields the protein CASSVGSQVTGVEQYF.

The chain carries TRBV4-1 and TRBJ2-3; 8 nucleotides align to TRBD2. The germline CDR1 and CDR2 sequences are MGHRA and YSYEKL. The CDR3 contains 17 residues. V was clipped by 0 bases and J by 3 bases; unmatched bases: 8. The CDR3 DNA follows: TGCGCCAGCAGCCAAGATCGGGAGGGGGGGGGTACAGATACGCAGTATTTT. This codes for CASSQDREGGGTDTQYF.

With regard to this clone: One end of the junction varies from germline; a read error may be responsible. The rearrangement joins TRBV29-1 to TRBJ2-1; 12 bases align to TRBD2. The germline CDR1 and CDR2 sequences are SQVTM and ANQGSEA. The CDR3 is 16 amino acids. The CDR3 nucleotides are TGCAGCGTTGAAGATCCCCTAGCGGGGGGGCCCGATGAGCGGTTCTTC. Translation gives CSVEDPLAGGPDERFF.

The sample holds a few counts of this clone. This chain connects TRBV19 to TRBJ1-1; D is undetermined. The germline gives CDR1 LNHDA, CDR2 SQIVND (reference sequence). The ends were cut back, 3 bases at V and 5 bases at J, with 13 bases in the middle. The CDR3 consists of 14 residues. The CDR3 DNA is TGTGCCAGTAGTATGGAGAATCGGGGAACTGAAGCTTTCTTT. Protein product: CASSMENRGTEAFF.

The J gene is TRBJ2-5, the V gene TRBV7-9; TRBD1 might be the D (5 bases). The DNA end favors TRBJ2-7, so the J call may be wrong. CDR1 and CDR2 from the germline V gene are SEHNR and FQNEAQ (reference sequence). CDR3 size: 12 residues. The CDR3 loop reads CASSLQDYEQYF. The CDR3 DNA sequence: TGTGCCAGCAGCCTACAGGATTACGAGCAGTACTTC.

The chain's CDR3 is CASSDRLGELSETQYF. Written as DNA, the CDR3 is TGTGCCAGCAGCGACCGACTTGGGGAGTTATCAGAGACCCAGTACTTC. This chain joins TRBV7-9 and TRBJ2-5; TRBD2 might be the D (5 bases). Germline V gives CDR1 SEHNR, CDR2 FQNEAQ (reference sequence). The V end was cut by 5 bases, the J end by 4 bases, with 20 bases between. This CDR3 comprises 16 residues.

V and J are TRBV10-3 and TRBJ1-2; 7 positions match TRBD1. The CDR3 has 13 amino acids. V lost 10 bases to trimming and J lost 4 bases; unmatched junction nucleotides: 9. CDR1 and CDR2 (germline): ENHRY, SYGVKD. CDR3: CATWTGTPYGYTF. CDR3 DNA sequence: TGTGCCACGTGGACAGGCACGCCCTATGGCTACACCTTC.

This clone was seen more than once but under ten times. V usage is TRBV5-6 and J usage is TRBJ2-3; maybe TRBD2 (7 bases). Between the trimmed V and J ends, which lost 4 bases and 1 base, there was a span of 13 bases. Germline V CDR1 and CDR2: SGHDT, YYEEEE. This CDR3 has 15 amino acids. This CDR3 reads CASSPGAGGTDTQYF. CDR3 coding DNA: TGTGCCAGCAGCCCAGGGGCGGGGGGCACAGATACGCAGTATTTT.

The sample holds one count of this clone. The chain couples TRBV5-4 to TRBJ1-1; weak D call: TRBD1 (6 bases). V was pared by 2 bases and J by 6 bases, with 14 bases between. Per the germline V gene, CDR1 is SGHNT and CDR2 is YYREEE (reference sequence). The CDR3 sequence is 14 residues long. In nucleotides, the CDR3 is TGTGCCAGCAGCTTCCACGGGGGGCTCGCTGAAGCTTTCTTT. Protein sequence: CASSFHGGLAEAFF.